These T cell receptor beta chains were read from a single sample in a study of T cell responses to AZD1222 COVID-19 vaccine. Method: immunoSEQ multiplex PCR; TCRdb's copy keeps in-frame clones and lacks some. The profile covers approximately 200,000 clones, with almost 95% appearing a single time and roughly 8.4% taken by the ten largest. Source: peripheral blood, taken on day 0 of AZD1222 vaccination. Every receptor here comes from an adult in good health. CDR3s include the opening cysteine and the closing phenylalanine or tryptophan. The D gene is left open where the match is weak. Clone size, where shown, is once, few, many, or a class for clones that have expanded.

V gene	clone size	J gene	D gene	CDR3 protein	CDR3 DNA
TRBV2	NA	TRBJ1-6	NA	CASSEGRNSPLHF	TGTGCCAGCAGCGAAGGGCGAAATTCACCCCTCCACTTT
TRBV6-2/TRBV6-3	NA	TRBJ2-5	NA	CASSLQETQYF	TGTGCCAGCAGCCTGCAAGAGACCCAGTACTTC
TRBV6-1	NA	TRBJ1-5	NA	CASSEDQPQHF	TGTGCCAGCAGTGAAGATCAGCCCCAGCATTTT
TRBV19	NA	TRBJ1-5	TRBD1	CASSITGGPQHF	TGTGCCAGTAGTATTACAGGGGGGCCCCAGCATTTT
TRBV5-1	NA	TRBJ1-6	NA	CASSPPGGGSPLHF	TGCGCCAGCAGCCCCCCGGGGGGCGGTTCACCCCTCCACTTT
TRBV19	NA	TRBJ2-1	TRBD2	CASGTSGSYNEQFF	TGTGCCAGTGGGACTAGCGGCTCCTACAATGAGCAGTTCTTC
TRBV27	once	TRBJ2-3	NA	CASSSYGTQYF	TGTGCCAGCAGTTCCTATGGTACGCAGTATTTT
TRBV27	NA	TRBJ2-5	NA	CASSFNLRETQYF	TGTGCCAGCAGTTTTAATCTGAGAGAGACCCAGTACTTC
TRBV12-3/TRBV12-4	NA	TRBJ1-1	NA	CASSWTRNTEAFF	TGTGCCAGCAGTTGGACAAGGAACACTGAAGCTTTCTTT
TRBV19	NA	TRBJ2-7	NA	CASSVSAPYEQYF	TGTGCCAGTAGTGTCTCAGCCCCCTACGAGCAGTACTTC
TRBV9	once	TRBJ2-5	TRBD2	CASSVAGTSGVKQETQYF	TGTGCCAGCAGCGTAGCTGGGACTAGCGGGGTAAAACAAGAGACCCAGTACTTC
TRBV6-5	NA	TRBJ1-2	TRBD1	CASKPGTGVYGYTF	TGTGCCAGCAAGCCCGGGACAGGGGTATATGGCTACACCTTC
TRBV5-4	once	TRBJ1-2	NA	CASSLIGGANYGYTF	TGTGCCAGCAGCTTGATTGGGGGCGCGAACTATGGCTACACCTTC
TRBV5-4	NA	TRBJ1-1	NA	CASSWPGPGDTEAFF	TGTGCCAGCAGCTGGCCGGGACCAGGGGACACTGAAGCTTTCTTT
TRBV7-8	NA	TRBJ2-5	NA	CASSLAAGQETQYF	TGTGCCAGCAGCTTAGCGGCAGGGCAAGAGACCCAGTACTTC
TRBV9	NA	TRBJ2-7	TRBD1	CASSVWDRSYEQYF	TGTGCCAGCAGCGTGTGGGACAGGAGCTACGAGCAGTACTTC
TRBV20-1	NA	TRBJ2-7	TRBD2	CSASILAGDEQYF	TGCAGTGCTAGTATTCTAGCGGGAGACGAGCAGTACTTC
TRBV19	NA	TRBJ2-7	NA	CASSDRGYEQYF	TGTGCCAGTAGTGATCGGGGGTACGAGCAGTACTTC
TRBV6-5	NA	TRBJ1-2	NA	CATTRTGTQYGYTF	TGTGCCACAACCCGCACCGGGACACAATATGGCTACACCTTC
TRBV5-5	few	TRBJ1-2	TRBD1	CASGVAGGLSGYTF	TGTGCCAGCGGGGTGGCAGGGGGTTTATCTGGCTACACCTTC
TRBV2	NA	TRBJ1-6	NA	CASSEGYSYNSPLHF	TGTGCCAGCAGTGAAGGCTACTCCTATAATTCACCCCTCCACTTT
TRBV5-1	few	TRBJ2-7	TRBD1	CASSLVQGAYEQYF	TGCGCCAGCAGCTTGGTTCAGGGGGCATACGAGCAGTACTTC